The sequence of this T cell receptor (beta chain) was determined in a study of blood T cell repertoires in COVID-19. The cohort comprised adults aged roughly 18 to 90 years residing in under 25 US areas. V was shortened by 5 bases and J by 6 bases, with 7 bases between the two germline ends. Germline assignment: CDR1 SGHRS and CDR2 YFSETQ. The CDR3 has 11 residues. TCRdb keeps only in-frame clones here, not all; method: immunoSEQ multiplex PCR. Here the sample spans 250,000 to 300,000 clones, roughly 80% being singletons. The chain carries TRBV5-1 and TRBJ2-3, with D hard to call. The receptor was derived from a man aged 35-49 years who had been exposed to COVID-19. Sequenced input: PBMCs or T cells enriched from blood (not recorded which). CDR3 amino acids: CASRGADTQYF. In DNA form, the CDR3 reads TGCGCCAGCAGGGGCGCCGATACGCAGTATTTT.